This TCR beta chain was identified in a study of blood T cell repertoires in COVID-19. Looking at the study overall: Acute-phase and convalescent COVID-19 samples originated in the United States, Italy and Spain. In each case, the material was cDNA or gDNA derived from T cells, B-cell-depleted T cells, or PBMCs.

Methods used by the authors: From reference gene primer amplification, estimates of nucleated cell counts were derived. Sequencing was performed with immunoSEQ multiplex PCR; in TCRdb, only in-frame clones are kept and a portion is missing. Clone size and the V and J calls come from that table; the DNA yielded D and trimming. The sample has tens of thousands of clones; under 95% are singletons. Germline V gives CDR1 SGHNT, CDR2 YENEEA. The CDR3 length is 15 residues. The V segment lost 2 bases and the J segment 2 bases; nucleotides outside the gene matches: 3. Input material: peripheral blood. This sequence was found in a human donor in a cohort sampled during active COVID-19. The chain has TRBV11-3 and TRBJ2-1, with 7 bases lining up with TRBD1. CDR3 sequence: CASSLRGTAYNEQFF. CDR3 nucleotides: TGTGCCAGCAGCTTAAGGGGGACAGCCTACAATGAGCAGTTCTTC. Supplemented by reference TRBV11-3 and TRBJ2-1, the full variable domain reads EAGVVQSPRYKIIEKKQPVAFWCNPISGHNTLYWYLQNLGQGPELLIRYENEEAVDDSQLPKDRFSAERLKGVDSTLKIQPAELGDSAVYLCASSLRGTAYNEQFFGPGTRLTVL.